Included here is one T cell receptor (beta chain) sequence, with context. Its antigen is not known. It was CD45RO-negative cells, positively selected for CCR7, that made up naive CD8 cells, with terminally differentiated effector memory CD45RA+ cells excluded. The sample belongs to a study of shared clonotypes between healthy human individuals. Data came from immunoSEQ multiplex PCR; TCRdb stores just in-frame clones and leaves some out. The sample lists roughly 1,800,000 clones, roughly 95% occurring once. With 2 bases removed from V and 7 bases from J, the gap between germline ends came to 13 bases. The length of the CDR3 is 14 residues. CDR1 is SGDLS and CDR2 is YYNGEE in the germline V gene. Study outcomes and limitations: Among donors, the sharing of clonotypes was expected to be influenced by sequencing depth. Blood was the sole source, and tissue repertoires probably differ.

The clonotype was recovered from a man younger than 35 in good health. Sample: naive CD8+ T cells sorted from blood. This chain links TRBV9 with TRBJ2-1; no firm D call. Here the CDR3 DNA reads TGTGCCAGCAGCGTCATGGGGTTTGGGAATGAGCAGTTCTTC. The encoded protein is CASSVMGFGNEQFF. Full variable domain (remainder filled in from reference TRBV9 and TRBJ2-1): DSGVTQTPKHLITATGQRVTLRCSPRSGDLSVYWYQQSLDQGLQFLIQYYNGEERAKGNILERFSAQQFPDLHSELNLSSLELGDSALYFCASSVMGFGNEQFFGPGTRLTVL.